The T cell receptor beta chain under discussion was sequenced for a study of T cells in Graves' hyperthyroidism and ophthalmopathy. V dropped 7 bases and J dropped 2; count of bases not matched to a gene: 5. Germline CDR1 is SGHRS and CDR2 is YFSETQ. CDR3 size: 14 residues. This clonotype has just one count. A read error may be the cause here, since a much bigger clone is one base away. Researchers took RNA transcripts and amplified the TCR beta CDR3 regions from them. The study used the HTBI primer set for a first-round RT-PCR of the TCR CDR3. TCRdb fed the multiplex PCR reads into MiXCR, producing one record per CDR3 protein. The sample has about 380,000 distinct CDR3 sequences, approximately 17% seen once.

The gene calls are TRBV5-1 and TRBJ2-2, with 7 bases matching TRBD2. This receptor was obtained from a man between 18 and 29 years old with Graves' ophthalmopathy. Sequenced: blood. CDR3 sequence reads: CASGGRSNTGELFF. DNA for the CDR3: TGCGCCAGCGGCGGGAGATCCAACACCGGGGAGCTGTTTTTT.